This TCR beta chain was sequenced during a study of cytomegalovirus exposure and HLA in healthy donors. The overall study: HLA-typed donors were the source of about 85 million unique TCRs held in an early data release.

The CDR3 contains 12 residues. CDR1 is LNHDA, CDR2 SQIVND, per germline (reference sequence). Between the trimmed V and J ends, which lost 4 bases and 3 bases, there was a span of 5 bases. PCR was performed using 60 Vbeta and 13 Jbeta primers. The assay was immunoSEQ multiplex PCR, and TCRdb's table has in-frame clones only and misses some. Of 200,000 or so clones listed, around 83% are singletons. Findings and limits, study-wide: As a later analysis revealed, the rate of TCR association differed by HLA locus, with DRB1 most and HLA-C fewest. There were a few CMV-associated chains whose specificity for CMV antigens was confirmed in vitro.

As concerns this clone: Its matching antigen is unknown.

Sequenced sample: PBMCs. This sequence was found in a woman aged 35 to 49 in good health and CMV-seronegative. The rearrangement joins TRBV19 to TRBJ2-3; the D is unclear. CDR3 DNA: TGTGCCAGTAGTACCCGTACAGATACGCAGTATTTT. Its protein product is CASSTRTDTQYF.